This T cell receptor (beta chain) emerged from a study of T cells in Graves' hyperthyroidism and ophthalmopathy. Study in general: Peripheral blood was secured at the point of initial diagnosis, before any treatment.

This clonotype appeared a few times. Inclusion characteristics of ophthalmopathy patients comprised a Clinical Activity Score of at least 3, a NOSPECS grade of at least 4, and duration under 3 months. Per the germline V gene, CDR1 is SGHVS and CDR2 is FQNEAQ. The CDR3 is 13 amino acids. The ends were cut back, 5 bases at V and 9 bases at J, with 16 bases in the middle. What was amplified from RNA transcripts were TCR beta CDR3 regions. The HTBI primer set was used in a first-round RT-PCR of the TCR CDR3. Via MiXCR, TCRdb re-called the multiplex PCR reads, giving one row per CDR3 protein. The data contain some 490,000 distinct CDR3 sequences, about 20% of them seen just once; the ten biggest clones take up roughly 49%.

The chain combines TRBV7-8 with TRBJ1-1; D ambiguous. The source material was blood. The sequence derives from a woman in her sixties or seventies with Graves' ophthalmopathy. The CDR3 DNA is TGTGCCAGCAGCCCCCGAGGTCAGGAAAAAGCTTTCTTT. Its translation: CASSPRGQEKAFF. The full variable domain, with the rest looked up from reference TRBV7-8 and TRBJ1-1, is GAGVSQSPRYKVAKRGQDVALRCDPISGHVSLFWYQQALGQGPEFLTYFQNEAQLDKSGLPSDRFFAERPEGSVSTLKIQRTQQEDSAVYLCASSPRGQEKAFFGQGTRLTVV.